The 4 T cell receptor beta chains listed next were all sequenced from one sample in a study of naive and memory T cell subsets. The beta constant-region primer was an equimolar mix of two oligonucleotides covering TRBC1 and TRBC2. TCRdb passed the UMI-ligation and nested PCR reads through MiXCR, listing each CDR3 protein once. The sample yields under 150,000 distinct CDR3 sequences, 15% to 20% seen once. Specimen: naive CD4+ T cells from blood. The receptor source for this set is a human donor in good health.

This clonotype was recorded a few times. The J gene is TRBJ1-2, the V gene TRBV12-3 or TRBV12-4; 8 bases match TRBD1. This CDR3 is 15 amino acids long. Trimming at V came to 7 bases and at J to 2 bases, leaving 9 bases not matched to a gene. CDR3 in amino acids: CASIISGGANYGYTF. The CDR3 DNA is TGTGCCAGCATCATCTCAGGGGGCGCGAACTATGGCTACACCTTC.

Only a few counts were recorded for this clonotype. This sequence joins TRBV7-9 and TRBJ2-7, with 8 nucleotides matching TRBD2. The CDR3 spans 14 residues. CDR1 and CDR2 (germline): SEHNR, FQNEAQ (reference sequence). V shed 6 bases, J shed 2 bases, and the junction held 6 bases outside the gene matches. In DNA form, the CDR3 reads TGTGCCAGCAGAGCGGGAGCAGAAACCTACGAGCAGTACTTC. This gives the protein CASRAGAETYEQYF.

This clonotype was seen repeatedly, ten times or more. The chain has TRBV5-1 and TRBJ2-1, with 7 positions matching TRBD1. The CDR3 runs 15 residues. Germline V lookup: CDR1 SGHRS, CDR2 YFSETQ. The ends lost 5 bases at V and 1 base at J; junction bases unmatched: 6. CDR3 sequence reads: CASRGDSSSYNEQFF. The CDR3 DNA reads as TGCGCCAGCAGGGGGGACAGCTCTTCCTACAATGAGCAGTTCTTC.

This clonotype was seen more than once but under ten times. The J gene is TRBJ2-7, the V gene TRBV27, with 7 bases lining up with TRBD2. With 0 bases clipped from V and 6 bases from J, the junction kept 11 bases outside the gene matches. The CDR3 runs 16 residues. Germline V CDR1 and CDR2: MNHEY, SMNVEV (reference sequence). DNA for the CDR3: TGTGCCAGCAGTTTATCCTCAGCGGGATATGAGTTCGAGCAGTACTTC. It codes for CASSLSSAGYEFEQYF.